Listed below are T cell receptor beta chains from one sample, sequenced in a study of PD-1 blockade in classical Hodgkin lymphoma. TCRdb keeps only in-frame clones here, not all; method: immunoSEQ multiplex PCR. The data show about 15,000 clones, with 84% seen just once and roughly 8.4% held by the top ten. Material for sequencing was peripheral blood mononuclear cells (PBMCs). Source of these receptors: a human donor with classical Hodgkin lymphoma. The CDR3 runs from the conserved cysteine through the conserved F or W. A D gene is named only where the DNA matches it firmly. Clone sizes are given selectively: once, few, many, or a class where the clone is expanded.

15	TRBV5-1	NA	TRBJ2-7	TRBD2	TGCGCCAGCAGCTTGGGGACTAGCGTTTCTTACGAGCAGTACTTC	CASSLGTSVSYEQYF
14	TRBV19	once	TRBJ1-1	NA	TGTGCCAGTAGGACAACATCGGGGAACACTGAAGCTTTCTTT	CASRTTSGNTEAFF
14	TRBV14	NA	TRBJ2-7	NA	TGTGCCAGCAGCCAAACTGGGGGCACCTACGAGCAGTACTTC	CASSQTGGTYEQYF
15	TRBV5-4	NA	TRBJ2-5	NA	TGTGCCAGCATCCACGGGGGACAGAACCAAGAGACCCAGTACTTC	CASIHGGQNQETQYF
13	TRBV2	NA	TRBJ1-2	NA	TGTGCCTGCCGGGACTCCTCGATCTATGGCTACACCTTC	CACRDSSIYGYTF
12	TRBV19	NA	TRBJ1-5	NA	TGTGCCAGTAGTAGAGCTTGGCAGCCCCAGCATTTT	CASSRAWQPQHF
15	TRBV6-1	NA	TRBJ2-1	NA	TGTGCCAGCAGTGACTCCGGGACTGGATACAATGAGCAGTTCTTC	CASSDSGTGYNEQFF
13	TRBV11-3	NA	TRBJ2-7	TRBD1	TGTGCCAGCAGCCGACAGGGGGCTTACGAGCAGTACTTC	CASSRQGAYEQYF
12	TRBV9	once	TRBJ2-1	NA	TGTGCCAGCAGCTTACACCGGGATGAGCAGTTCTTC	CASSLHRDEQFF
16	TRBV5-1	NA	TRBJ2-1	NA	TGCGCCAGCAGCTTGGCCGGAGGGAGCTCCTACAATGAGCAGTTCTTC	CASSLAGGSSYNEQFF
17	TRBV28	NA	TRBJ2-6	TRBD2	TGTGCCAGCAGTATACTAGCGGGTCCTTCTGGGGCCAACGTCCTGACTTTC	CASSILAGPSGANVLTF